A selection of T cell receptor beta chains follows, all from one sample in a study of blood T cell repertoires in COVID-19. Produced via immunoSEQ multiplex PCR; TCRdb's table is partial and in-frame only. The sample yields 30,000 to 40,000 clones, roughly four fifths seen once. Specimen: peripheral blood. These receptors originate from a man older than 75 with active or convalescent COVID-19. Both conserved end residues are part of each CDR3. A D gene is named only where the DNA matches it firmly. Some rows mark clone size as missing; the rest say once, few, many or name a class of expanded clone.

CDR3aa,CDR3nt,len,abundance,j_gene,v_gene,d_gene
CASSIIQGADTEAFF,TGTGCCAGTAGTATTATACAGGGTGCGGACACTGAAGCTTTCTTT,15,-,TRBJ1-1,TRBV19,-
CASSKLTTGDYEQYF,TGTGCCAGCAGTAAATTGACAACAGGGGACTACGAGCAGTACTTC,15,-,TRBJ2-7,TRBV28,TRBD1
CASSLRQGGRQTQYF,TGTGCCAGCAGTTTACGACAGGGGGGACGACAGACCCAGTACTTC,15,-,TRBJ2-5,TRBV27,TRBD1
CASTVASYEQYF,TGTGCCAGCACGGTCGCATCCTACGAGCAGTACTTC,12,-,TRBJ2-7,TRBV2,-
CASSELRDTGELFF,TGTGCCAGCAGTGAACTCAGGGACACCGGGGAGCTGTTTTTT,14,-,TRBJ2-2,TRBV6-1,-
CASSLGGGRPTEAFF,TGTGCCAGCAGCCTAGGCGGGGGACGCCCTACTGAAGCTTTCTTT,15,-,TRBJ1-1,TRBV7-8,-
CASNRQGAYEQYF,TGTGCCAGCAATCGACAGGGGGCCTACGAGCAGTACTTC,13,-,TRBJ2-7,TRBV2,TRBD1
CASSPPGRVAEQFF,TGTGCCAGCAGCCCGCCTGGGAGGGTGGCTGAGCAGTTCTTC,14,-,TRBJ2-1,TRBV11-1,TRBD2
CASSFTGIEGADEKLFF,TGTGCCAGCAGCTTCACAGGGATAGAGGGGGCGGATGAAAAACTGTTTTTT,17,few,TRBJ1-4,TRBV7-8,TRBD1
CASSSGLFRNQPQHF,TGTGCCAGCAGCTCCGGACTCTTCCGCAATCAGCCCCAGCATTTT,15,-,TRBJ1-5,TRBV28,-
CASSLTTGSEPQHF,TGTGCCAGCAGTTTAACGACAGGGAGTGAACCCCAGCATTTT,14,few,TRBJ1-5,TRBV27,TRBD1